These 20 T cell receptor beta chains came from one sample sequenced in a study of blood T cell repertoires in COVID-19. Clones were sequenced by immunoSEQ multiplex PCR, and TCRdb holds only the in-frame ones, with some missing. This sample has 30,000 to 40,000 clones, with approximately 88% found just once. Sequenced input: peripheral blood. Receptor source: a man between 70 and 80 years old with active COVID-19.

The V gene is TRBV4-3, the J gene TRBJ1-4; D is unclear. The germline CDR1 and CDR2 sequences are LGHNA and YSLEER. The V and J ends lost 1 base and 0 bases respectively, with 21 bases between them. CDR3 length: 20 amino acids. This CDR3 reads CASSQGFFRRRLATNEKLFF. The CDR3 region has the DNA TGCGCCAGCAGCCAAGGGTTTTTCCGCCGAAGATTAGCAACTAATGAAAAACTGTTTTTT.

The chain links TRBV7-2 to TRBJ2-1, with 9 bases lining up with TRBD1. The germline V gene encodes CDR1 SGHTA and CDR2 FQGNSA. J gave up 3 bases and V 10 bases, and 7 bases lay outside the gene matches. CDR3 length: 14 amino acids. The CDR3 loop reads CATKGQGSYNEQFF. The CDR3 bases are TGTGCCACCAAAGGACAGGGGAGCTACAATGAGCAGTTCTTC.

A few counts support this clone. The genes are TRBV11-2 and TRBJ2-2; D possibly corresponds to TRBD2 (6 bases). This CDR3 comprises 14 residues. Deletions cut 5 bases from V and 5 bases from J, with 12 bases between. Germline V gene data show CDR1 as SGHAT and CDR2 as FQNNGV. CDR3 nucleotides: TGTGCCAGCAGCCCAGCTGGGGGGACCGGGGAGCTGTTTTTT. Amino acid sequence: CASSPAGGTGELFF.

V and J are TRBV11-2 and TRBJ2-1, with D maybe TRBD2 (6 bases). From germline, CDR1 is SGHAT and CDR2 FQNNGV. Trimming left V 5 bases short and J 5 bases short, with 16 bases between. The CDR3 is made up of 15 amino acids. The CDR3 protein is CASSNTGTGNNEQFF. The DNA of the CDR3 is TGTGCCAGCAGCAATACCGGGACTGGAAACAATGAGCAGTTCTTC.

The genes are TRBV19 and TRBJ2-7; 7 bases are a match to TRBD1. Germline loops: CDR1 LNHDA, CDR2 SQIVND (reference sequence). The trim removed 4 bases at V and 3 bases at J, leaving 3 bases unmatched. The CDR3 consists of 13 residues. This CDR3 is CASSTGTVYEQYF. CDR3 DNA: TGTGCCAGTAGTACCGGGACAGTCTACGAGCAGTACTTC.

In DNA form, the CDR3 reads TGTGCCTGGAGTGTAAAGCCGCCCTATGGCTACACCTTC. Protein product: CAWSVKPPYGYTF. The chain has TRBV30 and TRBJ1-2; D is unresolved. V lost 0 bases and J lost 4, with 9 bases in between. CDR3 length: 13 residues. Germline lookup yields CDR1 GTSNPN and CDR2 SVGIG (reference sequence).

The CDR3: CASSLGTGVYEQYF. CDR3 in DNA: TGTGCCAGCAGCTTAGGGACAGGGGTCTACGAGCAGTACTTC. The chain is built from TRBV7-9 and TRBJ2-7, with 9 bases fitting TRBD1. Trimming removed 1 base from V and 3 bases from J; junction bases left unmatched: 1. CDR3 length: 14 amino acids. Germline CDR1 is SEHNR and CDR2 is FQNEAQ (reference sequence).

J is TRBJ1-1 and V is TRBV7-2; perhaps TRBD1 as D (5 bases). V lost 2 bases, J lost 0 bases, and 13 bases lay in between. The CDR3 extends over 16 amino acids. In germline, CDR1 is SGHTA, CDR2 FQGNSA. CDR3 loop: CASSLRQGRMNTEAFF. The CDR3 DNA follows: TGTGCCAGCAGCTTAAGGCAGGGCCGAATGAACACTGAAGCTTTCTTT. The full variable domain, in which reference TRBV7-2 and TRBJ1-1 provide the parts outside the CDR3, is GAGVSQSPSNKVTEKGKDVELRCDPISGHTALYWYRQSLGQGLEFLIYFQGNSAPDKSGLPSDRFSAERTGGSVSTLTIQRTQQEDSAVYLCASSLRQGRMNTEAFFGQGTRLTVV.

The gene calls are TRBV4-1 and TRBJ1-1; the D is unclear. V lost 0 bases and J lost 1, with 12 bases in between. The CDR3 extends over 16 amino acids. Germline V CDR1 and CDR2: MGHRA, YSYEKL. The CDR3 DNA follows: TGCGCCAGCAGCCAAGAGGAGCCAAGAAAGAACACTGAAGCTTTCTTT. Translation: CASSQEEPRKNTEAFF.

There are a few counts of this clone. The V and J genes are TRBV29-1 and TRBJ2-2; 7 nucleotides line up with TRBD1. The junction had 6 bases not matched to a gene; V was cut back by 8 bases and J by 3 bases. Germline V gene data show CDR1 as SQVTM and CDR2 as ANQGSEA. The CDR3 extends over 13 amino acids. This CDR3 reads CSPQGVDTGELFF. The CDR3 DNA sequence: TGCAGCCCTCAGGGGGTTGACACCGGGGAGCTGTTTTTT.

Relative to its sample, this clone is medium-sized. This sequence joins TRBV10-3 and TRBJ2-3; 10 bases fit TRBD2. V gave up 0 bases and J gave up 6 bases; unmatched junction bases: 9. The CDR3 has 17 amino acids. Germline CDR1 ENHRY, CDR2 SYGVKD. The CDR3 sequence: CAISESIRLAGVDTQYF. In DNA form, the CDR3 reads TGTGCCATCAGTGAGTCGATCCGGCTAGCGGGAGTCGATACGCAGTATTTT.

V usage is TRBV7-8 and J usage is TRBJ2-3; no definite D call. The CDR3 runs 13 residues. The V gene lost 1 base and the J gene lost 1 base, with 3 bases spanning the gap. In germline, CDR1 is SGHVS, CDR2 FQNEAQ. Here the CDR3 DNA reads TGTGCCAGCAGCTTAGGAGGCACAGATACGCAGTATTTT. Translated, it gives CASSLGGTDTQYF.

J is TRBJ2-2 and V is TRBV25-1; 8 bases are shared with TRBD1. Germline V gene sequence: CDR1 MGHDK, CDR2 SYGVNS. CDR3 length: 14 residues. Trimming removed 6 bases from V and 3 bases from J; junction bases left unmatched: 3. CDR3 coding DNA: TGTGCCAGCAGGGAGACAGGGGACACCGGGGAGCTGTTTTTT. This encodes CASRETGDTGELFF.

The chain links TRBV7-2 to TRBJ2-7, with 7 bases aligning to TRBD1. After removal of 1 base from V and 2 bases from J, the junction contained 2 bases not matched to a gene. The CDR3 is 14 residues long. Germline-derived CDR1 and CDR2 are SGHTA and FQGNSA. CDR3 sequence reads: CASSLVGQTYEQYF. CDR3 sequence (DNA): TGTGCCAGCAGCTTAGTGGGACAGACCTACGAGCAGTACTTC.

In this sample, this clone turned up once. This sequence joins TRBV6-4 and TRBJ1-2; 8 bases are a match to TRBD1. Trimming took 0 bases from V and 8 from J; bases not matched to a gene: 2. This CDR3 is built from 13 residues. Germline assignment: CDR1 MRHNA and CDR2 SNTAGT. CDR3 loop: CASSDSGTGGYTF. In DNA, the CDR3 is TGTGCCAGCAGTGACTCCGGGACAGGAGGCTACACCTTC.

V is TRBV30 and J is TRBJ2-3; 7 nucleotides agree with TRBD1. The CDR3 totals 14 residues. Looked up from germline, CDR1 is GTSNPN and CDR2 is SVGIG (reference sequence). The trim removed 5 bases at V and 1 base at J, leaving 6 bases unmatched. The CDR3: CAWGGTVGTDTQYF. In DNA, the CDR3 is TGTGCCTGGGGTGGGACAGTAGGCACAGATACGCAGTATTTT.

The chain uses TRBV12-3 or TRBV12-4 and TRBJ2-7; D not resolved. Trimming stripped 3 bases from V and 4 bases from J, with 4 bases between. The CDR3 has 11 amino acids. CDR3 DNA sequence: TGTGCCAGCAGTTTCGGGTACGAGCAGTACTTC. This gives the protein CASSFGYEQYF.

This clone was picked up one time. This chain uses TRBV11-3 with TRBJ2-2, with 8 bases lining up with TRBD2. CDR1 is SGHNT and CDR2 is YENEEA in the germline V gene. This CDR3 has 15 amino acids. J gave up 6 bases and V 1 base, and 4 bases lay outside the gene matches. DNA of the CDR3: TGTGCCAGCAGCTTAGGGACTAGCAGATCCGGGGAGCTGTTTTTT. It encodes CASSLGTSRSGELFF.

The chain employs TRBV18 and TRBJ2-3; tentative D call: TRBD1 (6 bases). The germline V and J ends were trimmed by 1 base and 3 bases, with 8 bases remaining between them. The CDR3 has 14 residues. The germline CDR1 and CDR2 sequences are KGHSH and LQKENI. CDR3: CASSPRTVTDTQYF. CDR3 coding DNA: TGTGCCAGCTCACCACGGACAGTGACAGATACGCAGTATTTT.

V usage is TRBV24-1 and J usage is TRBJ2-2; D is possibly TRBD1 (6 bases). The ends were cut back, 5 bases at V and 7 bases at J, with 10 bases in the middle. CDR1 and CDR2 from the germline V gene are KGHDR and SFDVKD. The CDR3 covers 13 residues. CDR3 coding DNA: TGTGCCACCAGTGTCATGGACAGCGGGGAGCTGTTTTTT. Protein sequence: CATSVMDSGELFF.